Sequencing of this T cell receptor (beta chain) was carried out in a study of beta chain features in type 1 diabetes. Study summary: Summed over all samples, the examined sorted cells came to about 110 million. Study-wide points: Among all four CD4+ subsets, Type 1 diabetes patients had TCRB CDR3s that were moderately but significantly shorter. The naive, central memory and Treg TCRB repertoires looked more alike in patients than they did in healthy donors. The question of HLA type influencing TCRB rearrangement was one that remained unresolved here.

This clone turned up a few times. Its target is unknown. Germline CDR1 reads SNHLY; CDR2 reads FYNNEI. The CDR3 sequence is 16 residues long. Trimming cost V 5 bases and J 6 bases, with 22 bases left between them. Reverse transcribing all isolated RNA meant expressed TCRB transcripts were sequenced. Naive, central memory and regulatory T cell samples yielded some 3.9 million reads on average. Assay used: immunoSEQ multiplex PCR; TCRdb lists only in-frame clones, some missing. The sample has hundreds of thousands of clones, 10% to 15% seen once. Sequencing input: naive CD4+ T cells from blood. This TCR derives from a man aged 18 to 35 with type 1 diabetes. The chain recombines TRBV2 with TRBJ1-2; D unclear. The CDR3 is CASSPEGGLPGHGYTF. The CDR3 bases are TGTGCCAGCAGTCCCGAGGGAGGCCTACCTGGCCATGGCTACACCTTC.